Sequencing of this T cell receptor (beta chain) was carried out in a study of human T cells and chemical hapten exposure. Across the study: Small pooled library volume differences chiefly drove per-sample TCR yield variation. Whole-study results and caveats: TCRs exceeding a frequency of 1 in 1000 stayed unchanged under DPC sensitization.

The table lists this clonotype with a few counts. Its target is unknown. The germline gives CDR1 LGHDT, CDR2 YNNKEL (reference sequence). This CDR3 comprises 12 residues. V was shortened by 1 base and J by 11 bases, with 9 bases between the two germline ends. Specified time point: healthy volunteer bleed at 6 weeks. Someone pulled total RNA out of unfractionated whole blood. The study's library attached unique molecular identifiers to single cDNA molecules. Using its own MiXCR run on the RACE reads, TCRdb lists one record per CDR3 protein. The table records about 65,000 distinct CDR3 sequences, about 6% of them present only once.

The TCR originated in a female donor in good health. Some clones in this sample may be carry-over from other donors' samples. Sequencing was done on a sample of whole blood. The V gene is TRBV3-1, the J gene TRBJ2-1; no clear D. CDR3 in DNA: TGTGCCAGCAGCCAAGTGGGTCACCAGCAGTTCTTC. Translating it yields CASSQVGHQQFF.